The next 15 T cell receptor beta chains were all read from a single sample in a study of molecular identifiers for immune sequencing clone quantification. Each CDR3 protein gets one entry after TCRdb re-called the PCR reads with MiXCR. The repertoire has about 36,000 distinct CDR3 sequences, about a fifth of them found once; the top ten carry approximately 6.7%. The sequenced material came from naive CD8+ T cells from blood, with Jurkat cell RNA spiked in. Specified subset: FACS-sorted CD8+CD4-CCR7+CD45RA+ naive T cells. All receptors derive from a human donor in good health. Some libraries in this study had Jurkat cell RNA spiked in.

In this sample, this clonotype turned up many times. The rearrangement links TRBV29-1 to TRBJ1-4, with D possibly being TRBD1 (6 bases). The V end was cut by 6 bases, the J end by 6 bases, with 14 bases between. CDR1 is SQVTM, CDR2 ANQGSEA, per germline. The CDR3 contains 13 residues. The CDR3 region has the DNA TGCAGCGTAATTCCTTGGACAGATGAAAAACTGTTTTTT. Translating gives CSVIPWTDEKLFF.

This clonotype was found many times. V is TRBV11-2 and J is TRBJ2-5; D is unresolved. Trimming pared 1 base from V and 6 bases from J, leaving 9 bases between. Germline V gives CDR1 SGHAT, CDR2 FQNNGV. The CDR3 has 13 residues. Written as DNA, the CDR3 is TGTGCCAGCAGCTTAGGGGTGGAAAAGACCCAGTACTTC. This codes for CASSLGVEKTQYF.

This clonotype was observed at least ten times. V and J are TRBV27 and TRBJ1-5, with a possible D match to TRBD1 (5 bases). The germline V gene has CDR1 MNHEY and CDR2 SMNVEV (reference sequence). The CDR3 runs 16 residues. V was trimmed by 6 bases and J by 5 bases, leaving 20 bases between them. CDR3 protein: CASSEKSWGEDQPQHF. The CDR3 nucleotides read TGTGCCAGCAGCGAGAAGTCGTGGGGGGAAGATCAGCCCCAGCATTTT.

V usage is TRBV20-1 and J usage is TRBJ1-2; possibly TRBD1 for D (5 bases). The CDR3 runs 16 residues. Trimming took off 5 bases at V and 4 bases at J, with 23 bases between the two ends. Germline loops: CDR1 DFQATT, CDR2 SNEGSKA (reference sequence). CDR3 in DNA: TGCAGTGCTTGGGGCGAAGGGAGGGGCGATGGCTATGGCTACACCTTC. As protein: CSAWGEGRGDGYGYTF.

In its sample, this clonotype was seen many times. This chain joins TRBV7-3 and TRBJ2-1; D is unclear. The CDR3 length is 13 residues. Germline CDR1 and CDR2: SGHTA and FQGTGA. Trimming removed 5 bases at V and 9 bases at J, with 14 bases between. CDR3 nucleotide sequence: TGTGCCAGCAGCCCCGTCAAAAGTGGTGAGCAGTTCTTC. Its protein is CASSPVKSGEQFF.

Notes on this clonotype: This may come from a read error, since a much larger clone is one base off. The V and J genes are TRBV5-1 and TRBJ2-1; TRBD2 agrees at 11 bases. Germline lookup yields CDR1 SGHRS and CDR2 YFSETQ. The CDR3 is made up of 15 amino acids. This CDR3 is CASSLGLAGSLEQLF. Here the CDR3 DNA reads TGCGCCAGCAGCTTGGGACTAGCGGGATCTCTTGAGCAGCTCTTC.

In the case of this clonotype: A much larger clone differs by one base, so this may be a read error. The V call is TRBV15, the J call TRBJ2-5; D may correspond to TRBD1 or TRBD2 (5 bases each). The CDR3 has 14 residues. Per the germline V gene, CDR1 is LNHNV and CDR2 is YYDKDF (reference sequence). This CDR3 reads CATRRDGAQETQYF. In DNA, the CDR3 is TGTGCCACCAGAAGAGACGGGGCGCAAGAGACCCAGTACTTC.

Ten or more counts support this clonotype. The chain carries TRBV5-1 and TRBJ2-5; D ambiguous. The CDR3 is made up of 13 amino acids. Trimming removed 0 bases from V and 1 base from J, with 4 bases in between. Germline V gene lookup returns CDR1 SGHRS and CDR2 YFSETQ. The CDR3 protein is CASSLALQETQYF. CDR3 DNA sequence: TGCGCCAGCAGCTTGGCCCTCCAAGAGACCCAGTACTTC.

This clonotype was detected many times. CDR3 sequence: CASSLGGQGGPSSYEQYF. The CDR3 DNA reads as TGTGCCAGCAGCTTAGGGGGACAGGGTGGCCCGAGCTCCTACGAGCAGTACTTC. V is TRBV13 and J is TRBJ2-7; 9 bases are shared with TRBD1. V was pared by 0 bases and J by 0 bases, with 9 bases of the junction left unmatched. Germline V CDR1 and CDR2: PRHDT, FYEKMQ (reference sequence). The CDR3 contains 18 residues.

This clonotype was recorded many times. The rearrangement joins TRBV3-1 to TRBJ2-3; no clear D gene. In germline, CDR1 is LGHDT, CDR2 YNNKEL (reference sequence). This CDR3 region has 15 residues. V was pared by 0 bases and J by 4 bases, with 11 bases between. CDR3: CASSQDRPPSDTQYF. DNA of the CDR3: TGTGCCAGCAGCCAAGACAGGCCCCCCTCAGATACGCAGTATTTT.

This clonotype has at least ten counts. The CDR3 nucleotides read TGTGCTAGTGGTTTCTTTCTAGCGGGAGTCACAGATACGCAGTATTTT. Amino acids: CASGFFLAGVTDTQYF. The J gene is TRBJ2-3, the V gene TRBV12-5; 10 bases align to TRBD2. Per the germline V gene, CDR1 is LGHNT and CDR2 is FRNRAP. The CDR3 runs to 16 residues. The junction had 5 bases not matched to a gene; V was cut back by 3 bases and J by 2 bases.

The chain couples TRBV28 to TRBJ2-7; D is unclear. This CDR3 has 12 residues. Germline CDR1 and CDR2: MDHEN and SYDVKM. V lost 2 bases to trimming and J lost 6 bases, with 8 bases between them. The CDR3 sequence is CASSLSGAEQYF. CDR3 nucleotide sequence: TGTGCCAGCAGTTTAAGTGGAGCCGAGCAGTACTTC.

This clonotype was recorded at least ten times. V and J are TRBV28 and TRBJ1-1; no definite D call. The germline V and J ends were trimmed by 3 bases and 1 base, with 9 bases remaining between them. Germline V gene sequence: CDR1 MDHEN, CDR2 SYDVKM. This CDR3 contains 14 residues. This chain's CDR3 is CASSLTLANTEAFF. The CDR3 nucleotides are TGTGCCAGCAGTTTGACGTTGGCGAACACTGAAGCTTTCTTT. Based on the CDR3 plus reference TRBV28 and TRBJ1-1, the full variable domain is DVKVTQSSRYLVKRTGEKVFLECVQDMDHENMFWYRQDPGLGLRLIYFSYDVKMKEKGDIPEGYSVSREKKERFSLILESASTNQTSMYLCASSLTLANTEAFFGQGTRLTVV.

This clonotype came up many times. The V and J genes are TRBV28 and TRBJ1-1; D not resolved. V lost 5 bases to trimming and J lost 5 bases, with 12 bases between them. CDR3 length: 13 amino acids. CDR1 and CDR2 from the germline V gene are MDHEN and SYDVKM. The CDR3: CASSTAVETEAFF. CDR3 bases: TGTGCCAGCAGTACTGCGGTGGAGACTGAAGCTTTCTTT.

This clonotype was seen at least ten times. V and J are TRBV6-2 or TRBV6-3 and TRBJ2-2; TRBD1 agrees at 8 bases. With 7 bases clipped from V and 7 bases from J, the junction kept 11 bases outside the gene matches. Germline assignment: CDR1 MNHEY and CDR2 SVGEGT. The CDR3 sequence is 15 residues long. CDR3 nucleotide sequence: TGTGCCAGCACCGCGGACAGGGATAGTATCGGGGAGCTGTTTTTT. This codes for CASTADRDSIGELFF.